A selection of T cell receptor beta chains follows, all from one sample in a study of CD8+ T cells in alopecia areata. Measured with immunoSEQ multiplex PCR; TCRdb has only the in-frame clones, and not every one. Found here are roughly 140,000 clones, roughly 80% of them singletons; the top ten hold approximately 25%. The sample consisted of CD8+ T cells sorted from blood, taken at week 4, from a patient treated with tofacitinib. These receptors originate from a human donor with alopecia areata. Each CDR3 is given with its conserved first and last residue. The D gene is left open where the match is weak. Not every row has a clone size; where given, it reads once, few, many or a size class.

D gene: TRBD1
clone size: NA
J gene: TRBJ1-1
V gene: TRBV5-4
CDR3 DNA: TGTGCCAGCAGCAATACCGGGACAGGGATGAACACTGAAGCTTTCTTT
CDR3 protein: CASSNTGTGMNTEAFF

D gene: NA
clone size: NA
J gene: TRBJ2-5
V gene: TRBV7-7
CDR3 DNA: TGTGCCCGATGCGGGGAGAAGAAAGAGACCCAGTACTTC
CDR3 protein: CARCGEKKETQYF

D gene: TRBD2
clone size: once
J gene: TRBJ2-5
V gene: TRBV7-9
CDR3 DNA: TGTGCCAGCAGCCCCGCCGAGGGACTAGCGACCCAGTACTTC
CDR3 protein: CASSPAEGLATQYF

D gene: TRBD2
clone size: NA
J gene: TRBJ2-5
V gene: TRBV7-6
CDR3 DNA: TGTGCCAGCAGCTCTCCCGCCGGGACTAGCGGGAGGGAGACCCAGTACTTC
CDR3 protein: CASSSPAGTSGRETQYF

D gene: NA
clone size: NA
J gene: TRBJ2-3
V gene: TRBV2
CDR3 DNA: TGTGCCAGCAGTTACACAGATACGCAGTATTTT
CDR3 protein: CASSYTDTQYF

D gene: TRBD1
clone size: NA
J gene: TRBJ1-5
V gene: TRBV27
CDR3 DNA: TGTGCCAGCAGTTTATCTTCAGGGGGAGGCAATCAGCCCCAGCATTTT
CDR3 protein: CASSLSSGGGNQPQHF

D gene: NA
clone size: NA
J gene: TRBJ2-5
V gene: TRBV18
CDR3 DNA: TGTGCCAGCTCCGGGGAGACCCAGTACTTC
CDR3 protein: CASSGETQYF

D gene: NA
clone size: NA
J gene: TRBJ2-7
V gene: TRBV5-1
CDR3 DNA: TGCGCCAGCAGTCCCGAGGGGGGCCCCTACGAGCAGTACTTC
CDR3 protein: CASSPEGGPYEQYF

D gene: TRBD2
clone size: many
J gene: TRBJ2-6
V gene: TRBV7-2
CDR3 DNA: TGTGCCAGCAGTTTACGTTCGGGGGGGCCCTACTCTGGGGCCAACGTCCTGACTTTC
CDR3 protein: CASSLRSGGPYSGANVLTF

D gene: NA
clone size: once
J gene: TRBJ2-5
V gene: TRBV15
CDR3 DNA: TGTGCCACCAGCAGAGAGACAGTCCAAGAGACCCAGTACTTC
CDR3 protein: CATSRETVQETQYF

D gene: TRBD1
clone size: NA
J gene: TRBJ1-1
V gene: TRBV5-1
CDR3 DNA: TGCGCCAGCAGCTTGACAGGGGAGAACACTGAAGCTTTCTTT
CDR3 protein: CASSLTGENTEAFF

D gene: TRBD2
clone size: NA
J gene: TRBJ2-1
V gene: TRBV7-2
CDR3 DNA: TGTGCCAGCAGCTTAGCACTAGCCGGGGGGGACAATGAGCAGTTCTTC
CDR3 protein: CASSLALAGGDNEQFF

D gene: NA
clone size: NA
J gene: TRBJ2-7
V gene: TRBV29-1
CDR3 DNA: TGCAGCGTGGAGGACGGGGACTACGAGCAGTACTTC
CDR3 protein: CSVEDGDYEQYF

D gene: NA
clone size: NA
J gene: TRBJ1-2
V gene: TRBV25-1
CDR3 DNA: TGTGCCAGCAGTATTCGGGGGATTCGAGATGGCGACACCTTC
CDR3 protein: CASSIRGIRDGDTF

D gene: NA
clone size: NA
J gene: TRBJ2-2
V gene: TRBV7-2
CDR3 DNA: TGTGCCAGCAGCTCCGGAACCGGGGAGCTGTTTTTT
CDR3 protein: CASSSGTGELFF

D gene: TRBD2
clone size: NA
J gene: TRBJ2-7
V gene: TRBV7-2
CDR3 DNA: TGTGCCAGCAGCTTAGTGTGGTCTAGCGGGGGCTACGAGCAGTACTTC
CDR3 protein: CASSLVWSSGGYEQYF

D gene: NA
clone size: NA
J gene: TRBJ1-5
V gene: TRBV10-1
CDR3 DNA: TGCGCCAGCAGTGACCCCAGCAGGGTTCAGGATCAGCCCCAGCATTTT
CDR3 protein: CASSDPSRVQDQPQHF

D gene: TRBD2
clone size: medium-sized
J gene: TRBJ2-1
V gene: TRBV27
CDR3 DNA: TGTGCCAGCAGCCTCACCCCGGGGACTAGGGACAATGAGCAGTTCTTC
CDR3 protein: CASSLTPGTRDNEQFF

D gene: TRBD2
clone size: NA
J gene: TRBJ2-1
V gene: TRBV6-1
CDR3 DNA: TGTGCCAGCAGTATACTAGCGGGGGGCTACAATGAGCAGTTCTTC
CDR3 protein: CASSILAGGYNEQFF

D gene: TRBD1
clone size: NA
J gene: TRBJ2-1
V gene: TRBV7-9
CDR3 DNA: TGTGCCAGCAGCATCCTTGGACAGGGGTCCTACAATGAGCAGTTCTTC
CDR3 protein: CASSILGQGSYNEQFF

D gene: TRBD1
clone size: few
J gene: TRBJ2-2
V gene: TRBV27
CDR3 DNA: TGTGCCAGCAGTCTTTACTATGGACAGGCGTCTCCAGACACCGGGGAGCTGTTTTTT
CDR3 protein: CASSLYYGQASPDTGELFF

D gene: TRBD1
clone size: once
J gene: TRBJ2-7
V gene: TRBV5-6
CDR3 DNA: TGTGCCAGCAGCCGCTACAGGGGCCTCTACGAGCAGTACTTC
CDR3 protein: CASSRYRGLYEQYF

D gene: TRBD1
clone size: NA
J gene: TRBJ2-2
V gene: TRBV4-1
CDR3 DNA: TGCGCCAGCAGTCCTTCCCCAGGGGGTAGGGTGGCCGGGGAGCTGTTTTTT
CDR3 protein: CASSPSPGGRVAGELFF

D gene: TRBD1
clone size: NA
J gene: TRBJ1-1
V gene: TRBV2
CDR3 DNA: TGTGCCAGCACCTTGGGACAGGTTTTTCACACTGAAGCTTTCTTT
CDR3 protein: CASTLGQVFHTEAFF

D gene: NA
clone size: NA
J gene: TRBJ1-5
V gene: TRBV10-3
CDR3 DNA: TGTGCCATCAAAGCCGGGACGGATCCCAATCAGCCCCAGCATTTT
CDR3 protein: CAIKAGTDPNQPQHF

D gene: NA
clone size: NA
J gene: TRBJ2-3
V gene: TRBV10-3
CDR3 DNA: TGTGCCATCAGTGGGTCCTACACAGATACGCAGTATTTT
CDR3 protein: CAISGSYTDTQYF

D gene: NA
clone size: NA
J gene: TRBJ2-2
V gene: TRBV27
CDR3 DNA: TGTGCCAGCAGGCTGACGGTGTGGGACGGGGAGCTGTTTTTT
CDR3 protein: CASRLTVWDGELFF

D gene: TRBD2
clone size: NA
J gene: TRBJ2-3
V gene: TRBV6-5
CDR3 DNA: TGTGCCAGCAGTTATGAGCGGGGATCAGATACGCAGTATTTT
CDR3 protein: CASSYERGSDTQYF

D gene: NA
clone size: NA
J gene: TRBJ2-3
V gene: TRBV7-2
CDR3 DNA: TGTGCCAGCAGCTTAGTCTCGTTAGATACGCAGTATTTT
CDR3 protein: CASSLVSLDTQYF

D gene: NA
clone size: NA
J gene: TRBJ2-7
V gene: TRBV4-3
CDR3 DNA: TGCGCCAGCAGCCAAGACAATGACTACGAGCAGTACTTC
CDR3 protein: CASSQDNDYEQYF

D gene: TRBD1
clone size: NA
J gene: TRBJ2-1
V gene: TRBV7-2
CDR3 DNA: TGTGCCAGCAGCTTGGCACCTCAGGGGGAGCCCTACAATGAGCAGTTCTTC
CDR3 protein: CASSLAPQGEPYNEQFF

D gene: NA
clone size: NA
J gene: TRBJ1-6
V gene: TRBV9
CDR3 DNA: TGTGCCAGCAGCGGGTCGGGGGACCTCCACTTT
CDR3 protein: CASSGSGDLHF

D gene: TRBD1
clone size: few
J gene: TRBJ2-5
V gene: TRBV13
CDR3 DNA: TGTGCCAGCAGCATGACAGGGAATGGGGAGACCCAGTACTTC
CDR3 protein: CASSMTGNGETQYF

D gene: NA
clone size: NA
J gene: TRBJ2-7
V gene: TRBV27
CDR3 DNA: TGTGCCAGCAGAACTGAAGGGTTGGAATCCTACGAGCAGTATTTC
CDR3 protein: CASRTEGLESYEQYF

D gene: NA
clone size: NA
J gene: TRBJ2-1
V gene: TRBV7-2
CDR3 DNA: TGTGCCAGCAGCTTTGAGGGGGGGCAGGGCCCCCTGAATGAGCAGTTCTTC
CDR3 protein: CASSFEGGQGPLNEQFF

D gene: NA
clone size: once
J gene: TRBJ1-2
V gene: TRBV4-2
CDR3 DNA: TGTGCCAGCAGCCAAGATGAGACAGCCTATAACTATGGCTACACCTTC
CDR3 protein: CASSQDETAYNYGYTF

D gene: NA
clone size: NA
J gene: TRBJ2-4
V gene: TRBV7-9
CDR3 DNA: TGTGCCAGCAGCTCCTATATAGCCAAAAACATTCAGTACTTC
CDR3 protein: CASSSYIAKNIQYF

D gene: TRBD1
clone size: NA
J gene: TRBJ2-1
V gene: TRBV7-2
CDR3 DNA: TGTGCCAGCAGCCATGGACAGGTTTACAATGAGCAGTTCTTC
CDR3 protein: CASSHGQVYNEQFF

D gene: NA
clone size: NA
J gene: TRBJ2-5
V gene: TRBV7-9
CDR3 DNA: TGTGCCAGCAGCCTTCCGGGACATCCGACCCAGTACTTC
CDR3 protein: CASSLPGHPTQYF

D gene: TRBD1
clone size: NA
J gene: TRBJ1-1
V gene: TRBV6-5
CDR3 DNA: TGTGCCAGCAGTACAGGGGGGGCCACTGAAGCTTTCTTT
CDR3 protein: CASSTGGATEAFF

D gene: NA
clone size: NA
J gene: TRBJ2-3
V gene: TRBV5-5
CDR3 DNA: TGTGCCAGCAGCTTGGCGTACTACTTCACAGATACGCAGTATTTT
CDR3 protein: CASSLAYYFTDTQYF

D gene: NA
clone size: NA
J gene: TRBJ1-3
V gene: TRBV6-5
CDR3 DNA: TGTGCCAGCAGTTCTACGCTGAGCTCTGGAAACACCATATATTTT
CDR3 protein: CASSSTLSSGNTIYF

D gene: TRBD1
clone size: NA
J gene: TRBJ2-7
V gene: TRBV27
CDR3 DNA: TGTGCCAGCAGTCACAGTGAAGGGGGCTTCTACGAGCAGTACTTC
CDR3 protein: CASSHSEGGFYEQYF

D gene: NA
clone size: few
J gene: TRBJ2-7
V gene: TRBV15
CDR3 DNA: TGTGCCACTGGGGACAACTCCTACGAGCAGTACTTC
CDR3 protein: CATGDNSYEQYF

D gene: TRBD1
clone size: few
J gene: TRBJ2-7
V gene: TRBV19
CDR3 DNA: TGTGCCAGTAGCCCCGGACAGGCCTACGAGCAGTACTTC
CDR3 protein: CASSPGQAYEQYF

D gene: NA
clone size: once
J gene: TRBJ2-1
V gene: TRBV7-3
CDR3 DNA: TGTGCCAGCAGCTTAACCGATGAGCAGTTCTTC
CDR3 protein: CASSLTDEQFF

D gene: NA
clone size: NA
J gene: TRBJ2-3
V gene: TRBV7-9
CDR3 DNA: TGTGCCAGCAGCTTAGCGCAGACAGATACGCAGTATTTT
CDR3 protein: CASSLAQTDTQYF

D gene: TRBD1
clone size: NA
J gene: TRBJ1-2
V gene: TRBV19
CDR3 DNA: TGTGCCAGCCGGCGGGGACAGGGGGACGGCTACACCTTC
CDR3 protein: CASRRGQGDGYTF

D gene: NA
clone size: NA
J gene: TRBJ2-2
V gene: TRBV5-5
CDR3 DNA: TGTGCCAGCAGCTTGTTGGGGGACAAGTTCAACACCGGGGAGCTGTTTTTT
CDR3 protein: CASSLLGDKFNTGELFF

D gene: TRBD2
clone size: NA
J gene: TRBJ2-7
V gene: TRBV29-1
CDR3 DNA: TGCAGCGTAAGACTAGCGGGGGGTCTCGAGCAGTACTTC
CDR3 protein: CSVRLAGGLEQYF

D gene: NA
clone size: NA
J gene: TRBJ2-3
V gene: TRBV2
CDR3 DNA: TGTGCCAGCCGACGGTCGCAATCCGCAGATACGCAGTATTTT
CDR3 protein: CASRRSQSADTQYF

D gene: TRBD2
clone size: NA
J gene: TRBJ2-5
V gene: TRBV13
CDR3 DNA: TGTGCCAGCAGCTTCGGGGAGGGGCATCGAGGAGAGACCCAGTACTTC
CDR3 protein: CASSFGEGHRGETQYF